The TCR beta chain under discussion was sequenced for a study of T cell changes during pregnancy in multiple sclerosis. The method was immunoSEQ multiplex PCR; TCRdb's version includes in-frame clones alone and lacks a portion of them. The sample has around 44,000 clones; about 94% are singletons. Germline CDR1 and CDR2: MDHEN and SYDVKM. Deletions cut 7 bases from V and 0 bases from J, with 7 bases between. The CDR3 length is 13 residues. The clonotype was recovered from a female donor with multiple sclerosis, enrolled in a pregnancy study. V gene TRBV28 combines with J gene TRBJ2-1; TRBD2 might be the D (5 bases). The sample here was CD8+ T cells from peripheral blood mononuclear cells, taken in the third trimester of pregnancy. DNA of the CDR3: TGTGCCAGCACCGGACTCTCCTACAATGAGCAGTTCTTC. Its protein is CASTGLSYNEQFF.